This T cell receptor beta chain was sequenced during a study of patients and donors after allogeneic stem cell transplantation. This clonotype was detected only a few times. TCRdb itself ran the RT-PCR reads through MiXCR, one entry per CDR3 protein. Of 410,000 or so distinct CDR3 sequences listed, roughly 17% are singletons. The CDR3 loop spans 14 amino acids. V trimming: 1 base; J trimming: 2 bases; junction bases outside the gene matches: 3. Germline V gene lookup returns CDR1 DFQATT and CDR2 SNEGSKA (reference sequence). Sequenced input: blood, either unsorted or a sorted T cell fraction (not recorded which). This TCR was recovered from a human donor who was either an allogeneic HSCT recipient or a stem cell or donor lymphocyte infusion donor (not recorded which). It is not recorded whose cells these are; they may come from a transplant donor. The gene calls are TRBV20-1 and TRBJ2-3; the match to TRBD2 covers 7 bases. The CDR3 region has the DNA TGCAGTGCTAGAGGGACTAGGATCACAGATACGCAGTATTTT. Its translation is CSARGTRITDTQYF.